This TCR beta chain comes out of a study of T cell repertoires in ileal Crohn's disease. The wider study: Patients had a median roughly 8-year disease duration, and roughly 38% were active smokers. General study points: Every patient over 26.8% clonality showed endoscopic recurrence. Sorted CD8 T cells held more high-frequency clones than CD4.

With regard to this clone: Its target is not known.

Method: immunoSEQ multiplex PCR; TCRdb's copy keeps in-frame clones and lacks some. The table lists around 15,000 clones, roughly 70% of them singletons. Sequenced: ileal tissue. The source of this sequence is an adult with Crohn's disease.

CDR3 DNA sequence: TGTGCCAGCAGCAACAGGGGAGGTGGCTACACCTTC. It encodes CASSNRGGGYTF. V usage is TRBV7-9 and J usage is TRBJ1-2; 7 nucleotides match TRBD1. This CDR3 comprises 12 residues. V shed 5 bases, J shed 7 bases, and the junction held 4 bases outside the gene matches. Germline CDR1 SEHNR, CDR2 FQNEAQ (reference sequence).